This T cell receptor beta chain is from a study of cytomegalovirus exposure and HLA in healthy donors (dated by TCRdb to 2016 to 2017). About the investigation overall: An earlier analysis of approximately 640 of the donors reported approximately 300 Gb of sequence data and 100 million to 130 million unique TCR beta sequences from approximately 180 million T cells. Because of strong linkage in the cohort, roughly five DR-DQ haplotypes were treated as single units for association and clustering. Donor age, sex, ethnicity and CMV serostatus were collected together with the repertoire data. The later analysis used no new phenotypic data to find candidate immune exposures, relying instead on TCR beta sequences and their occurrence across donors. An early release covering around 630 HLA-typed donors comprised about 300 gigabases of sequencing data and around 86 million unique TCR sequences. The study aimed to test whether signatures of past pathogen exposure could be identified by cataloging public T cell receptors. Among 350 to 400 genotyped donors of the cohort, an average of approximately 240,000 unique TCR beta nucleotide sequences were sequenced per donor, roughly 18% of them non-productive. Besides the first cohort of roughly 640 subjects, a separate validation cohort made up of 95 to 150 different subjects was used. All discovery cohort repertoires had been generated on a single sequencing platform. Class I and class II HLA loci were covered by the typing at four-digit resolution. The study combined high-throughput TCR immunosequencing, statistical association of individual TCRs with disease status, and machine learning to predict cytomegalovirus infection status. To decide whether each TCR beta V gene segment behaved as functional or pseudogenic, an earlier analysis of approximately 620 of the donors relied on high-throughput TCR beta sequencing. Genome-wide SNP genotypes for about 65% of the 666 donors were used in a later genetic analysis, which treated that subset as a discovery cohort. A later analysis re-examined previously published TCR beta repertoires from over 500 donors and added high-resolution HLA genotyping to investigate patterns of TCR occurrence. Of the roughly 400 genotyped donors, 81% were placed in the genetic ancestry cluster associated with self-reported Caucasian donors. Using immunosequencing, the study profiled T cell repertoires from around 670 subjects and related those repertoires to cytomegalovirus serostatus. Typing coverage differed by locus: A, B, C, DRB1 and DQB1 were typed in roughly 620-640 donors, DQA1 in 500 to 550, DPA1 in roughly 590, and DPB1 in 400 to 490. The investigation overall reported the following: Seventeen rarely observed V segments, including chromosome 9 orphons, were excluded from the earlier analysis of several hundred of the donors because counts were too low. In an earlier analysis of more than 450 of the donors, most TCR beta V segments were observed in productive rearrangements about 87% or about 30% of the time, broadly matching IMGT annotations. In a later analysis, several top co-occurrence clusters were reported to appear linked to parvovirus B19, influenza, CMV and Epstein-Barr virus. According to a later genetic analysis, donors in an Asian-associated ancestry cluster had fewer N-insertions in productive TCRs than the roughly 660-donor mean. According to a later analysis, TCR association rates differed among HLA loci, with DRB1 alleles showing the most associated TCRs and HLA-C alleles showing the fewest. A cluster of highly shared sequence variants was judged likely to represent a technical artifact of the sequencing pipeline. The 87-base-pair reads could not distinguish some IMGT-functional V segments, including TRBV6-2 and TRBV6-3, so those segments were excluded. A further reported finding was that TCR beta sequences accurately predicted the HLA-A and HLA-B alleles for most subjects in the first cohort. Correlated functional status among segregating V segments might be attributable to linkage disequilibrium, but an unknown experimental factor could not be ruled out. In a later analysis, most CMV-associated TCR beta chains were found to appear HLA-restricted, with HLA associations seemingly driven largely by CMV exposure. At a false discovery rate of 0.05, a later analysis linked about 16,000 TCR beta sequences to specific HLA alleles. A later analysis found that HLA-associated TCR beta chains were more clonally expanded and had lower generation probabilities than equally common non-associated chains. In a later genetic analysis, a missense DCLRE1C variant was associated with V-gene and J-gene trimming of TCR beta chains, and the association was replicated in an independent cohort. Because HLA typing was unavailable for some donors at each locus, only the typed subset was used in association tests. A total of fewer than 200 TCR beta chains were listed by the study as associated with cytomegalovirus. Three of the identified cytomegalovirus-associated TCR beta chains were confirmed in vitro to be specific for cytomegalovirus antigens. CMV serostatus was the only immune exposure information available for the cohort. The classifier was reported to diagnose cytomegalovirus status with high specificity and sensitivity in both the original and validation cohorts. The authors suggested that the approach could potentially be extended to other disease states and immunological phenotypes. Roughly uniform sequencing depth across donors was assumed in presence/absence analyses, although this assumption may not hold. The cohort was sequenced for TCR beta chains only, and without alpha or paired-chain data the features that could be detected were limited. Most TCR sequences were seen in very few donors, while some public TCRs were found in many individuals. When HLA alleles, especially DR and DQ, strongly co-occurred, TCR associations were difficult to assign to individual alleles.

The cohort consisted of fewer than 700 healthy bone marrow donors. At the time of sampling, every cohort member was nominally healthy, though immune exposures that went unrecorded were likely present. The donor tested CMV seronegative and was one of the 352 seronegative cohort members. Each donor provided a peripheral blood sample, and peripheral blood mononuclear cells were used for TCR beta sequencing. Genomic DNA extraction from the blood cell samples was performed with the Qiagen DNeasy Blood Extraction Kit. Libraries were made using the immunoSEQ multiplex PCR assay. For the multiplex PCR, a mixture combining 60 forward primers for TCR Vbeta segments and 13 reverse primers for TCR Jbeta segments was used. A multiplex PCR assay on genomic DNA amplified the CDR3 region of rearranged TCR beta genes. The Illumina HiSeq System was used to sequence the amplified TCR beta libraries as 87-base-pair reads. The authors processed their data as follows. A later analysis counted about 80 million unique TCR beta chains across the 600 to 850 repertoires, and around 12 million of these chains were shared by at least two donors. To remove PCR and sequencing errors, raw reads were error-corrected and collapsed into unique sequences using a nearest-neighbor algorithm that merged closely related sequences. Alignment of CDR3 sequences to IMGT reference sequences was used to assign V, D and J gene segments. Each retained sequence needed at least a six-nucleotide match to both a V gene segment and a J gene segment. Rearrangements were classified as productive when the CDR3 lacked stop codons and remained in frame with V and J, and all other rearrangements were classified as non-productive. CDR3 was defined by IMGT convention, running from the second conserved V-encoded cysteine to the conserved J-encoded phenylalanine. The earlier analysis of approximately 590 of the donors excluded any sequence lacking an unambiguous match to a single V gene segment. An earlier analysis of several hundred of the donors classified V segments as functional when productive rearrangements were above 56.7% and as segregating when the standard deviation between donors was above 5%. To diagnose cytomegalovirus status from the catalog of TCR beta chain sequences, a statistical classification framework was built. In a later analysis, TCR nucleotide sequences were compared against IMGT/GENE-DB human TR gene sequences so that V and J genes could be assigned. In a later analysis, CDR3 sequences and most-parsimonious VDJ recombination scenarios were assigned using the TCRdist pipeline. In a later analysis, each TCR beta chain was defined by its CDR3 amino acid sequence together with its V-gene family, and reads without a unique V-gene family were excluded. As a way to deal with suspected cross-contamination and a sequencing artifact, a later analysis dropped 640 or so nucleotide sequences that were highly shared and had low generation probability. A later analysis calculated a clonal expansion index for each public chain from normalized within-repertoire ranks of inferred template counts. Generation probabilities in a later analysis came from a VDJ recombination model fitted to out-of-frame rearrangements, and those results were checked against IGoR. Hypergeometric tests were used in a later analysis to score TCR-TCR, TCR-HLA and TCR-CMV co-occurrence, with a repertoire-size bias correction applied to the TCR pairs. False discovery rates were estimated in a later analysis by permuting HLA or CMV assignments 20 times. In a later analysis, co-occurring TCRs were grouped using DBSCAN, with TCRdist sequence similarity added in when clustering inside HLA-allele-positive subsets. For co-occurrence clustering, repertoires with fewer than 30,000 or more than 120,000 public chains were excluded, along with four to six repertoires with anomalous nucleotide sharing. TCRdb provides this immuneACCESS table in a form limited to in-frame rearrangements. Some clones are lacking; in checked studies, under half of them reflect an unresolved V gene, and why the rest are absent is not known. For V, J and clone size, that table is used; D and trimming come from the DNA. This sample has more than 85,000 clones in its table, and around 86% of those were observed once. More than 1.5% of the sample lies in the top ten.

As to this clone: Its antigen is still unknown. It has no much larger one-base neighbor in the sample; base qualities were not kept.

CDR1 and CDR2 are read off the germline V gene as LGHNA and YNFKEQ. V is trimmed back by 0 bases and J by 5 bases, and the junction contains 3 bases that no gene match accounts for. From the cysteine up to the phenylalanine, the CDR3 has a length of 15 residues. The kept DNA is CDR3 alone, 45 bases in frame from the first base. The receptor was derived from a man between 35 and 55 years old in good health and CMV-seronegative. What was sequenced was PBMCs. The rearranged segments are TRBV4-2 and TRBJ1-1; 10 bases in the middle match TRBD1. This receptor has the CDR3 CASSQEGQGLTEAFF. Read as DNA, the sequence is TGTGCCAGCAGCCAAGAGGGACAGGGGCTAACTGAAGCTTTCTTT.